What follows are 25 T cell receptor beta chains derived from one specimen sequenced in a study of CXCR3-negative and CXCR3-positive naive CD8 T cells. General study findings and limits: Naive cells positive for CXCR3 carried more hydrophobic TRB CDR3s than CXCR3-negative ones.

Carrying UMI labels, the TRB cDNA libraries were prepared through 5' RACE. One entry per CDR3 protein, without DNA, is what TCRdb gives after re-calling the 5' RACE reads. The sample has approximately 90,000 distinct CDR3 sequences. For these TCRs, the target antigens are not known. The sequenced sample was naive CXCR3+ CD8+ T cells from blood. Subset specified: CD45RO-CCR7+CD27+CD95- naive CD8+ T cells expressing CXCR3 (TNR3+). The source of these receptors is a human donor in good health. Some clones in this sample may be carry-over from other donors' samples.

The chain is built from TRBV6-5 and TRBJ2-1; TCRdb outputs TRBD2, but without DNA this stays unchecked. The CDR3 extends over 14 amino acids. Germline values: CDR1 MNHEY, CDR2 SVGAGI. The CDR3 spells CASSYTAGNNEQFF.

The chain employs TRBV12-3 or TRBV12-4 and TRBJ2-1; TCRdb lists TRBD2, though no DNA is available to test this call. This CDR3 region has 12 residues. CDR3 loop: CATLRNNNEQFF.

Here the CDR3 reads CASSGSSVAQYF. This rearrangement joins TRBV9 to TRBJ2-3. Germline-derived CDR1 and CDR2 are SGDLS and YYNGEE. The CDR3 is 12 amino acids.

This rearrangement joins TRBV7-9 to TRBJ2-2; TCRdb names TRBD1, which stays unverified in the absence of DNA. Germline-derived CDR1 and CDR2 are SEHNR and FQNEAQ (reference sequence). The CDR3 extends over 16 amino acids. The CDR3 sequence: CASSSTDRANTGELFF. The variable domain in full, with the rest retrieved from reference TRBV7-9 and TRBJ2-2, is DTGVSQNPRHKITKRGQNVTFRCDPISEHNRLYWYRQTLGQGPEFLTYFQNEAQLEKSRLLSDRFSAERPKGSFSTLEIQRTEQGDSAMYLCASSSTDRANTGELFFGEGSRLTVL.

The CDR3 spells CASSLVGTYHNEQFF. The chain employs TRBV7-9 and TRBJ2-1; TCRdb outputs TRBD1, but without DNA this stays unchecked. CDR3 length: 15 residues. CDR1 and CDR2 (germline): SEHNR, FQNEAQ (reference sequence).

Here the CDR3 reads CASSQFPGYIQYF. V and J are TRBV4-3 and TRBJ2-4. Per germline, CDR1 LGHNA and CDR2 YSLEER. This CDR3 region has 13 residues.

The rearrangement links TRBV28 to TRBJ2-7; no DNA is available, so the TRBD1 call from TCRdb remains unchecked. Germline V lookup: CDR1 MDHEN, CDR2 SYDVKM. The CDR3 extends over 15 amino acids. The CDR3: CASITVDRPPYEQYF.

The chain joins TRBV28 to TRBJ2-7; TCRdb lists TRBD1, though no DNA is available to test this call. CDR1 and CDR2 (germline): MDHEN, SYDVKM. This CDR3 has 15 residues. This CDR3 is CASSGDRGVSYEQYF.

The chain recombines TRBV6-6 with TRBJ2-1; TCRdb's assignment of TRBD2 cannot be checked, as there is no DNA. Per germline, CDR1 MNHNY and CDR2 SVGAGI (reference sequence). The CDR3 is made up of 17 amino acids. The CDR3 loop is CASSRYSSGGTNNEQFF.

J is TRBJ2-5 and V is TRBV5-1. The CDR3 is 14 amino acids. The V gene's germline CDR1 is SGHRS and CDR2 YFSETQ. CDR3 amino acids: CASSFTQKQETQYF. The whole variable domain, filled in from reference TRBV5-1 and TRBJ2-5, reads KAGVTQTPRYLIKTRGQQVTLSCSPISGHRSVSWYQQTPGQGLQFLFEYFSETQRNKGNFPGRFSGRQFSNSRSEMNVSTLELGDSALYLCASSFTQKQETQYFGPGTRLLVL.

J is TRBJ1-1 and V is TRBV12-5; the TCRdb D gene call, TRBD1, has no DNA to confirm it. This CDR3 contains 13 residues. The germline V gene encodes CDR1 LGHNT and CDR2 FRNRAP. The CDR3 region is CASGLVNTGEAFF.

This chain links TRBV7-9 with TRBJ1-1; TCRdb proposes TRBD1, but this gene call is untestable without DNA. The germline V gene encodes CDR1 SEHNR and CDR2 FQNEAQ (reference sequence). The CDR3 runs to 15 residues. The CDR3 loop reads CASSPPVPANTEAFF.

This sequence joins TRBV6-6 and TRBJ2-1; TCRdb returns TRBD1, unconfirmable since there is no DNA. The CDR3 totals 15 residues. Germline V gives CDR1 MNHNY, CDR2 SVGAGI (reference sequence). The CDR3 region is CASSNRDRTGDEQFF.

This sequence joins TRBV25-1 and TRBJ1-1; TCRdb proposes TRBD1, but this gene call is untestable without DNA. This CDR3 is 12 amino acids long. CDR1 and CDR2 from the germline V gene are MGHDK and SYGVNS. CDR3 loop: CASSTGGNEAFF.

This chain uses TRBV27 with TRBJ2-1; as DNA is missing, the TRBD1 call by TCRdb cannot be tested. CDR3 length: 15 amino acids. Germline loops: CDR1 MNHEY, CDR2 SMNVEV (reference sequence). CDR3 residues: CASSLPGASYNEQFF.

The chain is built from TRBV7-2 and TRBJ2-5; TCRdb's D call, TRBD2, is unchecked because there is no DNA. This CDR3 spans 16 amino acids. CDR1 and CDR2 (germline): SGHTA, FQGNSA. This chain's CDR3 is CASSLAASGIQETQYF.

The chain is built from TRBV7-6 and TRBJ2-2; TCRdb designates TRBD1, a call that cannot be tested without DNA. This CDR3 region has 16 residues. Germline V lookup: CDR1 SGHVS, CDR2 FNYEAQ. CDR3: CASSFWEGANTGELFF. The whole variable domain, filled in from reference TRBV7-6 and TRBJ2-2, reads GAGVSQSPRYKVTKRGQDVALRCDPISGHVSLYWYRQALGQGPEFLTYFNYEAQQDKSGLPNDRFSAERPEGSISTLTIQRTEQRDSAMYRCASSFWEGANTGELFFGEGSRLTVL.

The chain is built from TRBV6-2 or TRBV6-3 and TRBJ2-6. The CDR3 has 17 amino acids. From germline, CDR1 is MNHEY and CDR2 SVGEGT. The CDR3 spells CASSYSGRTSGANVLTF.

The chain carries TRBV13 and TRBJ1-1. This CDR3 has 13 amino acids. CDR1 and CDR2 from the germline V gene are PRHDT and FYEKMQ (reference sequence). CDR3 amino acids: CASSTGMDTEAFF.

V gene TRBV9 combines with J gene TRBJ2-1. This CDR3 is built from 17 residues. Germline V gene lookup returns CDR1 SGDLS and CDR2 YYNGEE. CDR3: CASSAPYPDGSDNEQFF.

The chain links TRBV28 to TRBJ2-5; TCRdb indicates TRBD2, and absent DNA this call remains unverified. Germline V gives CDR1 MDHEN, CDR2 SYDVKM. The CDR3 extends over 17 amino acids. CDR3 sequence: CASSLLAGGLGGETQYF.

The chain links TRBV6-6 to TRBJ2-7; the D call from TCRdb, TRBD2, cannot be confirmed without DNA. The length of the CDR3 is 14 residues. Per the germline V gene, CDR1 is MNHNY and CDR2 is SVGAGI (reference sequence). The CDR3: CASSTRQTSIEQYF.

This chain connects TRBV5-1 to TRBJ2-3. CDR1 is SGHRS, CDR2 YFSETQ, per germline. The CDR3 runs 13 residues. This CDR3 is CASSWGSKDTQYF. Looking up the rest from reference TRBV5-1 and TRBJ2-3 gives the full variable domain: KAGVTQTPRYLIKTRGQQVTLSCSPISGHRSVSWYQQTPGQGLQFLFEYFSETQRNKGNFPGRFSGRQFSNSRSEMNVSTLELGDSALYLCASSWGSKDTQYFGPGTRLTVL.

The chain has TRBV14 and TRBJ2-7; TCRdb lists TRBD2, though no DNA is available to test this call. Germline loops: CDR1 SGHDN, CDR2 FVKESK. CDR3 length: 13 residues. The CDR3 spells CAMHREAAYEQYF.

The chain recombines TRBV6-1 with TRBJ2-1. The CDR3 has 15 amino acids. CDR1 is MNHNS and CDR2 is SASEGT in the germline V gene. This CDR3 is CASSEGAVGWNEQFF.